This T cell receptor beta chain is from a study of blood T cell repertoires in COVID-19. Turning to the study itself: PBMCs, B-cell-depleted T cells, or T cells were the source of the cDNA or gDNA that made up the material.

The CDR3 runs to 16 residues. Germline V CDR1 and CDR2: GTSNPN, SVGIG (reference sequence). The V gene lost 5 bases and the J gene lost 2 bases, with 21 bases spanning the gap. Per the study methods: The assay estimated nucleated cells by amplifying reference gene primers. Generated by immunoSEQ multiplex PCR, the TCRdb table keeps only in-frame clones and is missing some. For V, J and clone size, that table is used; D and trimming come from the DNA. The table has about 200,000 clones, 80% to 90% seen once. The source of this sequence is a human donor in a cohort sampled during active COVID-19. The sequenced material came from peripheral blood. The chain links TRBV30 to TRBJ1-1, with a possible D match to TRBD1 (6 bases). The CDR3 DNA reads TGTGCCTGGTCCCAACCTCAGGGGACGGGCAACACTGAAGCTTTCTTT. Its protein product is CAWSQPQGTGNTEAFF.